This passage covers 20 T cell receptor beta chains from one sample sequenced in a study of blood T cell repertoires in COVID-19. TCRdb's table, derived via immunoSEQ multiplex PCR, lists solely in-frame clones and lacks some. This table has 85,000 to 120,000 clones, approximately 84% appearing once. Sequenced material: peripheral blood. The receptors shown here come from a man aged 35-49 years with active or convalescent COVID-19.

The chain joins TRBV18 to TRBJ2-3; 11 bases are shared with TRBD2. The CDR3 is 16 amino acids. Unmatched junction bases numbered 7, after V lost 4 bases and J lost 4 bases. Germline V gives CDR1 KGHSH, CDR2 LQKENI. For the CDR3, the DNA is TGTGCCAGCTCACTAACTAGCGGGGGCCCCCCAGATACGCAGTATTTT. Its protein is CASSLTSGGPPDTQYF. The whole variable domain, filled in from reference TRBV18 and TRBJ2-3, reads NAGVMQNPRHLVRRRGQEARLRCSPMKGHSHVYWYRQLPEEGLKFMVYLQKENIIDESGMPKERFSAEFPKEGPSILRIQQVVRGDSAAYFCASSLTSGGPPDTQYFGPGTRLTVL.

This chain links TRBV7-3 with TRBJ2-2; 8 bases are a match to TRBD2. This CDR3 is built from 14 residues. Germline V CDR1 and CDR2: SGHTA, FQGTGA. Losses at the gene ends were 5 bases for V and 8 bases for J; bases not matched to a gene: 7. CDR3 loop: CASSPGGSQGELFF. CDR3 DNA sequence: TGTGCCAGCAGCCCGGGGGGGTCCCAAGGGGAGCTGTTTTTT.

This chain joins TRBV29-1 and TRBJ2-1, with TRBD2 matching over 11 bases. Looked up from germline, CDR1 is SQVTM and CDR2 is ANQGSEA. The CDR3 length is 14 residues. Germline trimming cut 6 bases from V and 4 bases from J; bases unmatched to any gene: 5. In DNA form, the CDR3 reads TGCAGCGTCGGTAGCGGGGGGGATTACAATGAGCAGTTCTTC. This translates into CSVGSGGDYNEQFF.

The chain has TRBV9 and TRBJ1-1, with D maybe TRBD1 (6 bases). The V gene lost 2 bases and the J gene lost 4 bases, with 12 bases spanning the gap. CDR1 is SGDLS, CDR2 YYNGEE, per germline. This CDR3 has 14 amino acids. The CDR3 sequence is CASSVAGEGTEAFF. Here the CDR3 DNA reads TGTGCCAGCAGCGTGGCAGGGGAGGGCACTGAAGCTTTCTTT.

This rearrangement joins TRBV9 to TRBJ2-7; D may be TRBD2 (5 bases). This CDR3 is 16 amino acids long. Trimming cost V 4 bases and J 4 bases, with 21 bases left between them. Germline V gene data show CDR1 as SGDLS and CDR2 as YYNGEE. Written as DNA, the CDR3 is TGTGCCAGCAGCCCCCAGTCTTCGGGGATGAAATACGAGCAGTACTTC. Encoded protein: CASSPQSSGMKYEQYF.

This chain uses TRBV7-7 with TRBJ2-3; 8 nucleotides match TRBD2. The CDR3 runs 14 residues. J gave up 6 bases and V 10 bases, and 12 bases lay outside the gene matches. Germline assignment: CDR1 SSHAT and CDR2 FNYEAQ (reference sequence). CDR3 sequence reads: CATSPGGAGDTQYF. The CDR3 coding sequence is TGTGCCACCTCCCCCGGGGGGGCAGGTGATACGCAGTATTTT.

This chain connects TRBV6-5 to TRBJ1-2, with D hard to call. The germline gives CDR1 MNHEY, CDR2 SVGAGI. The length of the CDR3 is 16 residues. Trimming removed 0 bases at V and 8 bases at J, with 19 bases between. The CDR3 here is CASSYSNSPGMEGYTF. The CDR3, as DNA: TGTGCCAGCAGTTACTCGAATTCCCCGGGGATGGAAGGCTACACCTTC.

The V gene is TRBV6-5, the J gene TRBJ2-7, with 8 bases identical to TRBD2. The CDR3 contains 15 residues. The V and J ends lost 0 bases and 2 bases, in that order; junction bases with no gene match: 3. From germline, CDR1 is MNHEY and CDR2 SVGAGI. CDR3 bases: TGTGCCAGCAGTTACTCAGAGCGGGGGACCTACGAGCAGTACTTC. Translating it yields CASSYSERGTYEQYF.

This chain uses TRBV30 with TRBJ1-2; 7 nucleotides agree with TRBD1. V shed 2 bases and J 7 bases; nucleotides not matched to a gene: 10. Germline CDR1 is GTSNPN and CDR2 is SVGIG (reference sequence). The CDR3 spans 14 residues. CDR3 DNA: TGTGCCTGGAGTCGACAGGGATGGGCTGGTGGCTACACCTTC. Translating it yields CAWSRQGWAGGYTF.

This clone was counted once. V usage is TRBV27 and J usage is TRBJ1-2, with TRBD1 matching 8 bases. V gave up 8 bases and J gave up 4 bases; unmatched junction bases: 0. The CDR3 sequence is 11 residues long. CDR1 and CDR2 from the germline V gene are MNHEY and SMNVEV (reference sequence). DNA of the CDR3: TGTGCCAGCGGACAGGGCTATGGCTACACCTTC. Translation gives CASGQGYGYTF.

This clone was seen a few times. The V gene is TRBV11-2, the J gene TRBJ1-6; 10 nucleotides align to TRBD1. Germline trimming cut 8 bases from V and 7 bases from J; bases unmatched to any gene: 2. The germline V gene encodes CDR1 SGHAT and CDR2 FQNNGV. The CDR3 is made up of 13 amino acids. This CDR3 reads CASGGQGNSPLHF. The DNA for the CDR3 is TGTGCCAGCGGGGGACAGGGGAATTCACCCCTCCACTTT.

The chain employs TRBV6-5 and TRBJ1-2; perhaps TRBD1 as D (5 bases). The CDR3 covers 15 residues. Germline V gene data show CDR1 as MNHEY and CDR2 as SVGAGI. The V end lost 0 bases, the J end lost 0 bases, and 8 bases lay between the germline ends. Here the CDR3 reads CASSYSEGPNYGYTF. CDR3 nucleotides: TGTGCCAGCAGTTACTCGGAGGGGCCTAACTATGGCTACACCTTC.

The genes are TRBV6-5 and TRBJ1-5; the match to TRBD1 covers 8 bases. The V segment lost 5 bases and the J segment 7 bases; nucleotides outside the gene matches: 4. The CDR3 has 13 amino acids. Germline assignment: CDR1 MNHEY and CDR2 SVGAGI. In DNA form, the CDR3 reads TGTGCCAGCAGTATGGACAGGGTACAGCCCCAGCATTTT. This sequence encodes CASSMDRVQPQHF.

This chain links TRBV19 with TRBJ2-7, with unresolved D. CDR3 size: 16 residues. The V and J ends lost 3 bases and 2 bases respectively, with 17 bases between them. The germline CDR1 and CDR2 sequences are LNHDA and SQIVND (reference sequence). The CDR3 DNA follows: TGTGCCAGTAGTATGCAGGCCTTGGTCCCAACCTACGAGCAGTACTTC. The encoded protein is CASSMQALVPTYEQYF.

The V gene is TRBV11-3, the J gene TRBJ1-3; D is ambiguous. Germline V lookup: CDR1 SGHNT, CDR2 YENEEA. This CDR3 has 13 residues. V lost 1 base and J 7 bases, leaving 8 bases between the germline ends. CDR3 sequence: CASSLGGPNTIYF. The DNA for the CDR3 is TGTGCCAGCAGCTTAGGAGGGCCGAACACCATATATTTT.

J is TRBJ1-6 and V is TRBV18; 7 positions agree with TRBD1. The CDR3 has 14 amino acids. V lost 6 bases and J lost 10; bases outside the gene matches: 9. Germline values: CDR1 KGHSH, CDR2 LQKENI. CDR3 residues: CASSLQGMDSPLHF. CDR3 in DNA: TGTGCCAGCTCTCTACAGGGGATGGACTCACCCCTCCACTTT. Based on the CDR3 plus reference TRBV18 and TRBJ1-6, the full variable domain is NAGVMQNPRHLVRRRGQEARLRCSPMKGHSHVYWYRQLPEEGLKFMVYLQKENIIDESGMPKERFSAEFPKEGPSILRIQQVVRGDSAAYFCASSLQGMDSPLHFGNGTRLTVT.

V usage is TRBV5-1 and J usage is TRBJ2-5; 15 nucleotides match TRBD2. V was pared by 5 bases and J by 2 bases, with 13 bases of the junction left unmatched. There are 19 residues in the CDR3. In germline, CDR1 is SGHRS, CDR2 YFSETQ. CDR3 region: CASRASGTSGGHRQETQYF. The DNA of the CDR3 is TGCGCCAGCAGGGCGTCTGGGACTAGCGGGGGGCATCGACAAGAGACCCAGTACTTC.

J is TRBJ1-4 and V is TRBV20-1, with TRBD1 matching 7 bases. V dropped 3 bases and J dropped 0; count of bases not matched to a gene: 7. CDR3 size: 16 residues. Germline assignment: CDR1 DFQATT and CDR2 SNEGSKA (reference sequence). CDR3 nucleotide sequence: TGCAGTGCTAGTCTGGGACAGCTTGCAACTAATGAAAAACTGTTTTTT. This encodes CSASLGQLATNEKLFF.

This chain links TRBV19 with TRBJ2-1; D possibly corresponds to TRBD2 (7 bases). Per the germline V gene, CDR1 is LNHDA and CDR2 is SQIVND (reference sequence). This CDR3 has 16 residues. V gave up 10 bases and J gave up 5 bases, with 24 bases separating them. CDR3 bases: TGTGCCACACAGGGCAGGAGGCGAGCGGGGAACAATGAGCAGTTCTTC. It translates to CATQGRRRAGNNEQFF. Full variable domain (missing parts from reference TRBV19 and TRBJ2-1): DGGITQSPKYLFRKEGQNVTLSCEQNLNHDAMYWYRQDPGQGLRLIYYSQIVNDFQKGDIAEGYSVSREKKESFPLTVTSAQKNPTAFYLCATQGRRRAGNNEQFFGPGTRLTVL.

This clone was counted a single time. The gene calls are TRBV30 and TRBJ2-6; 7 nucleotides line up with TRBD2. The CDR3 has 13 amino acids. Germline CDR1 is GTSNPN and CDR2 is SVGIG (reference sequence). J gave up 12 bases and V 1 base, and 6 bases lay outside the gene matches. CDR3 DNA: TGTGCCTGGAGTGGGGGATGGGGGGGCGTCCTGACTTTC. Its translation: CAWSGGWGGVLTF.